The clone carrying this TCR beta chain appeared a few times. This specimen comes from a study of blood T cell repertoires in COVID-19. Study details: From T cells, B-cell-depleted T cells, or PBMCs came the material, which was cDNA or gDNA.

Original analysis: Reference gene primer amplification in the assay estimated nucleated cell counts. The protocol was immunoSEQ multiplex PCR, while the TCRdb copy is restricted to in-frame clones and leaves out a portion. The V and J calls and clone size come from that table; D and trimming were worked out from the DNA. The sample records around 170,000 clones, 80% being singletons. The V end was cut by 6 bases, the J end by 1 base, with 12 bases between. CDR3 size: 14 residues. Germline V gives CDR1 SGHAT, CDR2 FQDESV (reference sequence). V usage is TRBV11-1 and J usage is TRBJ1-1; D is unclear. Sequences were obtained from peripheral blood. The clonotype originates from a man aged 70-80 years with active or convalescent COVID-19. DNA for the CDR3: TGTGCCAGCAGTCCTCAGGAAGGGAACACTGAAGCTTTCTTT. It codes for CASSPQEGNTEAFF.